The 12 T cell receptor beta chains below come from one sample, sequenced in a study of glioma-infiltrating T cells after dendritic cell vaccination. The repertoire was sequenced with immunoSEQ multiplex PCR; TCRdb's copy has only in-frame clones and lacks some. The repertoire holds around 96,000 clones, with around 80% as singletons. This specimen consisted of blood, obtained before dendritic cell vaccination. The receptor source for this set is a human donor with glioblastoma.

The chain recombines TRBV9 with TRBJ2-1; 9 bases fit TRBD2. Unmatched junction bases numbered 0, after V lost 5 bases and J lost 6 bases. The CDR3 has 12 amino acids. Germline V gene data show CDR1 as SGDLS and CDR2 as YYNGEE. DNA of the CDR3: TGTGCCAGCAGTAGCGGGAGCAATGAGCAGTTCTTC. This gives the protein CASSSGSNEQFF. Using reference TRBV9 and TRBJ2-1 for the parts outside the CDR3, the full variable domain is DSGVTQTPKHLITATGQRVTLRCSPRSGDLSVYWYQQSLDQGLQFLIQYYNGEERAKGNILERFSAQQFPDLHSELNLSSLELGDSALYFCASSSGSNEQFFGPGTRLTVL.

This chain connects TRBV30 to TRBJ2-6; the D is unclear. CDR1 is GTSNPN, CDR2 SVGIG, per germline (reference sequence). Trimming shortened V by 0 bases and J by 2 bases, and 5 bases separated the two germline ends. The CDR3 has 14 amino acids. The DNA of the CDR3 is TGTGCCTGGAGTGTTCGTCCTGGGGCCAACGTCCTGACTTTC. It encodes CAWSVRPGANVLTF.

V gene TRBV14 combines with J gene TRBJ2-2, with TRBD2 identical over 14 bases. Germline trimming cut 0 bases from V and 1 base from J; bases unmatched to any gene: 7. CDR3 length equals 20 residues. Looked up from germline, CDR1 is SGHDN and CDR2 is FVKESK. The CDR3 here is CASSQDRSGTSGRNTGELFF. CDR3 nucleotides: TGTGCCAGCAGCCAAGATCGATCCGGGACTAGCGGGAGGAACACCGGGGAGCTGTTTTTT.

In its sample, this clone is medium-sized (0.01 to 0.1%). The chain is built from TRBV5-4 and TRBJ2-1; 8 bases are a match to TRBD1. V shed 6 bases and J 8 bases; nucleotides not matched to a gene: 10. CDR1 and CDR2 from the germline V gene are SGHNT and YYREEE (reference sequence). There are 14 residues in the CDR3. The DNA of the CDR3 is TGTGCCAGCACACCCTCAGGGGGCGGGTATGAGCAGTTCTTC. Translation gives CASTPSGGGYEQFF.

In its sample, this clone was seen once. The chain joins TRBV11-1 to TRBJ2-1; perhaps TRBD2 as D (5 bases). Germline assignment: CDR1 SGHAT and CDR2 FQDESV (reference sequence). The CDR3 loop spans 17 amino acids. The V and J ends lost 3 bases and 0 bases respectively, with 15 bases between them. The CDR3 sequence is CASSFGNGRGSYNEQFF. CDR3 coding DNA: TGTGCCAGCAGCTTCGGAAACGGACGGGGCTCCTACAATGAGCAGTTCTTC.

This rearrangement joins TRBV4-2 to TRBJ2-7, with TRBD1 as a possible D gene (5 bases). Germline V gives CDR1 LGHNA, CDR2 YNFKEQ. The CDR3 sequence is 14 residues long. Trimming removed 1 base at V and 3 bases at J, with 10 bases between. The CDR3 DNA follows: TGTGCCAGCAGCCAAGTGACCGACAGCTACGAGCAGTACTTC. Encoded protein: CASSQVTDSYEQYF.

This clone was observed a handful of times. J is TRBJ1-1 and V is TRBV18; possibly TRBD1 for D (6 bases). Germline V gives CDR1 KGHSH, CDR2 LQKENI. The CDR3 loop spans 19 amino acids. Trimming left V 1 base short and J 1 base short, with 22 bases between. CDR3 loop: CASSPRVLQGLPRNTEAFF. CDR3 nucleotides: TGTGCCAGCTCACCACGGGTATTACAGGGTCTCCCCCGGAACACTGAAGCTTTCTTT.

This clone was seen only a few times. The CDR3 here is CATSRAVGGAVQPQHF. CDR3 nucleotides: TGTGCCACCAGCAGAGCGGTTGGGGGGGCTGTGCAGCCCCAGCATTTT. The V call is TRBV15, the J call TRBJ1-5, with D possibly TRBD1 on 6 matching bases. The CDR3 has 16 amino acids. From germline, CDR1 is LNHNV and CDR2 YYDKDF (reference sequence). Trimming cost V 1 base and J 7 bases, with 17 bases left between them.

V is TRBV4-1 and J is TRBJ2-5, with 9 bases aligning to TRBD1. Germline CDR1 and CDR2: MGHRA and YSYEKL. The V and J ends lost 2 bases and 4 bases, in that order; junction bases with no gene match: 8. This CDR3 contains 16 residues. The CDR3 loop reads CASSQFGTGSLETQYF. The DNA for the CDR3 is TGCGCCAGCAGCCAATTCGGGACAGGGTCTCTAGAGACCCAGTACTTC.

Comments on this clone: Compared with germline, one end of the junction differs, possibly owing to a read error. The CDR3 here is CASSAQGDEQLF. The CDR3 DNA reads TGTGCCAGCAGCGCACAGGGAGACGAGCAGCTCTTC. The V and J genes are TRBV7-3 and TRBJ2-1; tentatively, D is TRBD1 (6 bases). The CDR3 is made up of 12 amino acids. Looked up from germline, CDR1 is SGHTA and CDR2 is FQGTGA.

In this sample, this clone turned up many times. The genes are TRBV6-1 and TRBJ1-1, with D possibly TRBD1 on 5 matching bases. V lost 4 bases, J lost 0 bases, and 6 bases lay in between. The CDR3 sequence is 13 residues long. Looked up from germline, CDR1 is MNHNS and CDR2 is SASEGT. For the CDR3, the DNA is TGTGCCAGCAGTGCGACAGTGAACACTGAAGCTTTCTTT. Residues: CASSATVNTEAFF.

The chain combines TRBV2 with TRBJ2-1; D is possibly TRBD2 (6 bases). The V end lost 5 bases, the J end lost 0 bases, and 17 bases lay between the germline ends. The CDR3 spans 17 residues. CDR1 and CDR2 (germline): SNHLY, FYNNEI. This CDR3 reads CASSYLLEGTSYNEQFF. For the CDR3, the DNA is TGTGCCAGCAGTTACCTTTTGGAGGGAACCTCCTACAATGAGCAGTTCTTC.